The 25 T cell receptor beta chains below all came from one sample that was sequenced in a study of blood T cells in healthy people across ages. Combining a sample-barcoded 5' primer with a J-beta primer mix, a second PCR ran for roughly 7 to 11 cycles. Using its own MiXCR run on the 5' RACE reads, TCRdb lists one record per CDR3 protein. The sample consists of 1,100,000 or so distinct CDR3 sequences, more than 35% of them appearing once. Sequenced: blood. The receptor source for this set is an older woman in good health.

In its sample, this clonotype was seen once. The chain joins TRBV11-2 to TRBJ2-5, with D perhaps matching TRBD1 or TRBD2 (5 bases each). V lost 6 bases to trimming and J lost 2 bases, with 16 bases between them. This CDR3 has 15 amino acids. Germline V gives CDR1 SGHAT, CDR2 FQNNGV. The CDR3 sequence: CASRRPGRRQETQYF. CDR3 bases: TGTGCCAGCAGGCGACCGGGACGGAGACAAGAGACCCAGTACTTC.

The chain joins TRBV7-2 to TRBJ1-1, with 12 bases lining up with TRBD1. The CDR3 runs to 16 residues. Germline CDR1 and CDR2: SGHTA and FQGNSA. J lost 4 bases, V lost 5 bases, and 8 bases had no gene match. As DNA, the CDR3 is TGTGCCAGCAGCACCGGGACAGGGGGCGGTGGCACTGAAGCTTTCTTT. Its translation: CASSTGTGGGGTEAFF.

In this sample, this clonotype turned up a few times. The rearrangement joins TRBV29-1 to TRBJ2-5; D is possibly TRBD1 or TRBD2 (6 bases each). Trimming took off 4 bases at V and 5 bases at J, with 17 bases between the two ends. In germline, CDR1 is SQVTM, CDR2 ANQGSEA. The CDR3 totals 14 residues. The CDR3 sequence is CSVVFWGAGETQYF. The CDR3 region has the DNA TGCAGCGTTGTGTTTTGGGGGGCGGGGGAGACCCAGTACTTC.

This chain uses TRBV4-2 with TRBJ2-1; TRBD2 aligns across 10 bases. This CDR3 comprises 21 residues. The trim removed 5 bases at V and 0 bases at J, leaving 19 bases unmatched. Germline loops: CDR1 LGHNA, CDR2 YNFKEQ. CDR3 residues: CASSILAGASGSLSSYNEQFF. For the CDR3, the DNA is TGTGCCAGCAGCATTCTAGCGGGGGCTAGCGGGAGCCTTAGCTCCTACAATGAGCAGTTCTTC.

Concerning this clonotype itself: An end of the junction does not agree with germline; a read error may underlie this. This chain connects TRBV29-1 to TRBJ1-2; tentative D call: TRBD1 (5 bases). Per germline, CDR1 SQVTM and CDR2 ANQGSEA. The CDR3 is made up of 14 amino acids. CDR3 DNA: TGCAGCGTTGTCTCAGGGTCTGTAACCTATGGCCACACCTTC. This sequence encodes CSVVSGSVTYGHTF. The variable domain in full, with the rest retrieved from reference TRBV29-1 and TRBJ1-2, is SAVISQKPSRDICQRGTSLTIQCQVDSQVTMMFWYRQQPGQSLTLIATANQGSEATYESGFVIDKFPISRPNLTFSTLTVSNMSPEDSSIYLCSVVSGSVTYGHTFGSGTRLTVV.

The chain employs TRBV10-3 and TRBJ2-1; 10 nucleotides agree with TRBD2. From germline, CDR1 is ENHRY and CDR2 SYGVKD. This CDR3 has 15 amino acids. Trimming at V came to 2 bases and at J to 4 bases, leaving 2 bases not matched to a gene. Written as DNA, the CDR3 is TGTGCCATCAGTGAGACTAGCGGGGCTTACAATGAGCAGTTCTTC. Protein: CAISETSGAYNEQFF.

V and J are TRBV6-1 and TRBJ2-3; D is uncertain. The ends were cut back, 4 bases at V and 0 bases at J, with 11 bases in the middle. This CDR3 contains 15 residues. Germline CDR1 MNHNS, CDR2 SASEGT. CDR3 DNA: TGTGCCAGCAGTGTACTCGGGCATAGCACAGATACGCAGTATTTT. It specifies CASSVLGHSTDTQYF.

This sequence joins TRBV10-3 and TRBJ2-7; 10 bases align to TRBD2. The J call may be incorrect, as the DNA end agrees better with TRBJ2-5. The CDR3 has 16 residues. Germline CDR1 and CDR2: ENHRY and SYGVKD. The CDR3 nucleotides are TGTGCCATCAGTGAGTCGCTAGCGGGAGCGATGGAGACCCAGTACTTC. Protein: CAISESLAGAMETQYF.

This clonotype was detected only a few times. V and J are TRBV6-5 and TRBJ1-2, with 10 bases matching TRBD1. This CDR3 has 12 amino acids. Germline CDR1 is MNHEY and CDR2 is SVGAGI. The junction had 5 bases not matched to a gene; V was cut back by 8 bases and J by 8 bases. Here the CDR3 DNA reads TGTGCCAGCGGGGACAGGGGCTCCGGCTACACCTTC. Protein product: CASGDRGSGYTF.

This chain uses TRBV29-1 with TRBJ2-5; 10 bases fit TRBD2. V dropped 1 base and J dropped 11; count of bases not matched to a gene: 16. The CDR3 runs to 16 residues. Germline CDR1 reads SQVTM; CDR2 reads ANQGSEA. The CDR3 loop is CSVEGLAGETRREQYF. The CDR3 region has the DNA TGCAGCGTTGAAGGGCTAGCGGGGGAGACAAGGCGGGAGCAGTACTTC.

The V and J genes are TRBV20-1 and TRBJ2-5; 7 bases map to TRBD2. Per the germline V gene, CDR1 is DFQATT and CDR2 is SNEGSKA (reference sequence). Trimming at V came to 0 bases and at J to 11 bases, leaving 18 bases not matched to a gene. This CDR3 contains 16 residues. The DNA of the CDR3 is TGCAGTGCTAGAGATTCAAGGCGGGAGTCCTACAATGAGCAGTACTTC. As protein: CSARDSRRESYNEQYF.

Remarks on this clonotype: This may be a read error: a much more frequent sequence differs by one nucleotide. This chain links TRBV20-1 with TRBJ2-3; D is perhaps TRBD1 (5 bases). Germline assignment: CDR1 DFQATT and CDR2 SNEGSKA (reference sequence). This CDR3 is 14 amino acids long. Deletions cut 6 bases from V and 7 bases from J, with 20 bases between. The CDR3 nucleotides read TGCAGTGCCACGGACCTGACAGACCCAAATACGCAGTATTTT. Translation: CSATDLTDPNTQYF.

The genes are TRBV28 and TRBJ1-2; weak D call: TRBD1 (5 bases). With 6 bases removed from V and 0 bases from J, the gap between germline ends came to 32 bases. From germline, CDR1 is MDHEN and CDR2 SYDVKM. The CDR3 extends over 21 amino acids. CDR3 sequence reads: CASRQNGAGRETWTSNYGYTF. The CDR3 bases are TGTGCCAGCAGGCAGAACGGGGCAGGGAGAGAAACTTGGACGTCTAACTATGGCTACACCTTC.

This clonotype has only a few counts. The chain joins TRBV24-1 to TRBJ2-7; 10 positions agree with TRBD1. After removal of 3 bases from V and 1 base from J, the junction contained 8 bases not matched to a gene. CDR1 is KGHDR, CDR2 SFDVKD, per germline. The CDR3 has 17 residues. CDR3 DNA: TGTGCCACCAGTGATGCCCCGGGACAGGGGCCTTCCTACGAGCAGTACTTC. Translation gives CATSDAPGQGPSYEQYF.

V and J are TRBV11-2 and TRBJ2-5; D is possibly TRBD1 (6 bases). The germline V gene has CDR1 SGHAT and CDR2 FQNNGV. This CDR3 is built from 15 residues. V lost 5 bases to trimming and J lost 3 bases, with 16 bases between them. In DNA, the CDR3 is TGTGCCAGCAGCCCTGGGACAAGAGGTGAAGAGACCCAGTACTTC. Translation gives CASSPGTRGEETQYF. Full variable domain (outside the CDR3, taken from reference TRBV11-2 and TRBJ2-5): EAGVAQSPRYKIIEKRQSVAFWCNPISGHATLYWYQQILGQGPKLLIQFQNNGVVDDSQLPKDRFSAERLKGVDSTLKIQPAKLEDSAVYLCASSPGTRGEETQYFGPGTRLLVL.

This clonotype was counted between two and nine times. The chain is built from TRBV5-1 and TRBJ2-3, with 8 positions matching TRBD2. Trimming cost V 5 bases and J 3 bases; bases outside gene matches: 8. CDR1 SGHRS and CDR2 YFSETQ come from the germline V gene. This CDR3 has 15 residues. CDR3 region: CASRPGGLGTDTQYF. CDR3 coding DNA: TGCGCCAGCAGGCCCGGGGGACTAGGTACAGATACGCAGTATTTT.

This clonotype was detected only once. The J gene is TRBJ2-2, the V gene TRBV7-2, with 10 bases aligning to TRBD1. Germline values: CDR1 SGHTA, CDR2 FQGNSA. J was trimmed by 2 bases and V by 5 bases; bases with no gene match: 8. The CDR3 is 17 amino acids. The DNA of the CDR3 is TGTGCCAGCAGCCCAAAGACAGGGGGCCCCAACACCGGGGAGCTGTTTTTT. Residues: CASSPKTGGPNTGELFF.

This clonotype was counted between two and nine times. CDR3 sequence: CASNGQGPAYEQYF. The CDR3 DNA follows: TGTGCCAGCAATGGCCAGGGTCCTGCCTACGAGCAGTACTTC. The V and J genes are TRBV5-8 and TRBJ2-7, with a tentative D call TRBD1 (5 bases). This CDR3 comprises 14 residues. Trimming took 6 bases from V and 2 from J, leaving 15 bases between them. Looked up from germline, CDR1 is SGHTS and CDR2 is YDEGEE.

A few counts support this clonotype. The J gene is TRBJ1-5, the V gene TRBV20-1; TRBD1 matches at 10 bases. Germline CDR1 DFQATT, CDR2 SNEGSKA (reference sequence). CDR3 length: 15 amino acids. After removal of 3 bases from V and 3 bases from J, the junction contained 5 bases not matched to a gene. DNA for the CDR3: TGCAGTGCTAGGACCGGGACAGGGGACAATCAGCCCCAGCATTTT. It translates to CSARTGTGDNQPQHF.

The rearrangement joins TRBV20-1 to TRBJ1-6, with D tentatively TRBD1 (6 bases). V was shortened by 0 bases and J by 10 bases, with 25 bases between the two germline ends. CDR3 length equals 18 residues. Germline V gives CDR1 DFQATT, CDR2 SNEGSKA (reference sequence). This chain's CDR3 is CSARDSFQRQEFGSPLHF. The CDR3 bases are TGCAGTGCTAGAGATAGTTTCCAGCGACAGGAGTTTGGCTCACCCCTCCACTTT.

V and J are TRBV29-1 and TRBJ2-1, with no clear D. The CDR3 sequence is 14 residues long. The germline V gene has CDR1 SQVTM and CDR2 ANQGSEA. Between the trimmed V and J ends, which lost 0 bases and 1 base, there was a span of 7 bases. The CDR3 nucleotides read TGCAGCGTTGAAGAGGGAAAATCCTACAATGAGCAGTTCTTC. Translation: CSVEEGKSYNEQFF.

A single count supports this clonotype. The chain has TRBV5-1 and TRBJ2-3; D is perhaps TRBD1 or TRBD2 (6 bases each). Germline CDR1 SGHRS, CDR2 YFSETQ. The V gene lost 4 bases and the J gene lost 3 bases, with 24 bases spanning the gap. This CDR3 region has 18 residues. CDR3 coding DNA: TGCGCCAGCAGCCTGGTCCCTACAGGGACTCTCTGGACAGATACGCAGTATTTT. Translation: CASSLVPTGTLWTDTQYF.

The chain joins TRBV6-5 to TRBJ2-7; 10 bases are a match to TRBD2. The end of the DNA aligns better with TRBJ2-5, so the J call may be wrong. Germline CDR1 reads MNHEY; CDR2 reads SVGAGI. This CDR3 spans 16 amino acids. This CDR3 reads CASSHTQAGGSKTQYF. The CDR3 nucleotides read TGTGCCAGCAGCCACACCCAAGCGGGAGGGTCCAAGACCCAGTACTTC.

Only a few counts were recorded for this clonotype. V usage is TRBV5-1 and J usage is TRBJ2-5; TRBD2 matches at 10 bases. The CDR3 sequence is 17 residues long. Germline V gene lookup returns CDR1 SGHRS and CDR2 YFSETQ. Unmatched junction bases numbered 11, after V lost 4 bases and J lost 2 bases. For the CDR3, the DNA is TGCGCCAGCAGCCGGCTGGTAGCGGGAGGAGGGCAAGAGACCCAGTACTTC. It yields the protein CASSRLVAGGGQETQYF.

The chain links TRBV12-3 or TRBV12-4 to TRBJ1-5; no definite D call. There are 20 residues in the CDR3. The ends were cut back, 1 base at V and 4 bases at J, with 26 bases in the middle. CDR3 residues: CASSLGLLARESLENQPQHF. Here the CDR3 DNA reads TGTGCCAGCAGTTTAGGTCTCTTGGCGAGGGAAAGTTTGGAGAATCAGCCCCAGCATTTT.